This TCR beta chain stems from a study of regulatory T cells in long-lasting Graves disease. Time point described: persistent/refractory GD, antithyroid drugs over 5 years with positive TRAb. From PBMCs, RNA was extracted and then used to make the TCR library. The germline V gene has CDR1 LGHNT and CDR2 FRNRAP. The CDR3 extends over 16 amino acids. The V gene end was trimmed by 6 bases and the J gene end by 2 bases; junction bases not matched to a gene: 10. Study observations and caveats: Peripheral blood, not thyroid tissue, was the sole material studied.

This clonotype was found many times. Its specificity is unknown. Arm-PCR of CDR3 regions and iRepertoire HTBI primers were the basis on which TCR beta libraries were built. As processed by the authors: About 60 TRBV and around 15 TRBJ segments were identified across samples. TCRdb itself ran the multiplex PCR reads through MiXCR, one entry per CDR3 protein. In this record, the V and J calls reflect TCRdb's handling and not the investigators' own analysis. The sample lists approximately 400,000 distinct CDR3 sequences, approximately 23% occurring once. The TCR comes from a woman aged 40 to 49 with Graves disease. The sample was peripheral blood mononuclear cells (PBMCs), taken when the disease was refractory, from a patient treated with antithyroid drugs. The chain recombines TRBV12-5 with TRBJ2-5, with 9 bases that match TRBD2. The CDR3 reads CASGDGTSFFQETQYF. The CDR3 nucleotides read TGTGCTAGTGGCGATGGGACTAGCTTTTTTCAAGAGACCCAGTACTTC.